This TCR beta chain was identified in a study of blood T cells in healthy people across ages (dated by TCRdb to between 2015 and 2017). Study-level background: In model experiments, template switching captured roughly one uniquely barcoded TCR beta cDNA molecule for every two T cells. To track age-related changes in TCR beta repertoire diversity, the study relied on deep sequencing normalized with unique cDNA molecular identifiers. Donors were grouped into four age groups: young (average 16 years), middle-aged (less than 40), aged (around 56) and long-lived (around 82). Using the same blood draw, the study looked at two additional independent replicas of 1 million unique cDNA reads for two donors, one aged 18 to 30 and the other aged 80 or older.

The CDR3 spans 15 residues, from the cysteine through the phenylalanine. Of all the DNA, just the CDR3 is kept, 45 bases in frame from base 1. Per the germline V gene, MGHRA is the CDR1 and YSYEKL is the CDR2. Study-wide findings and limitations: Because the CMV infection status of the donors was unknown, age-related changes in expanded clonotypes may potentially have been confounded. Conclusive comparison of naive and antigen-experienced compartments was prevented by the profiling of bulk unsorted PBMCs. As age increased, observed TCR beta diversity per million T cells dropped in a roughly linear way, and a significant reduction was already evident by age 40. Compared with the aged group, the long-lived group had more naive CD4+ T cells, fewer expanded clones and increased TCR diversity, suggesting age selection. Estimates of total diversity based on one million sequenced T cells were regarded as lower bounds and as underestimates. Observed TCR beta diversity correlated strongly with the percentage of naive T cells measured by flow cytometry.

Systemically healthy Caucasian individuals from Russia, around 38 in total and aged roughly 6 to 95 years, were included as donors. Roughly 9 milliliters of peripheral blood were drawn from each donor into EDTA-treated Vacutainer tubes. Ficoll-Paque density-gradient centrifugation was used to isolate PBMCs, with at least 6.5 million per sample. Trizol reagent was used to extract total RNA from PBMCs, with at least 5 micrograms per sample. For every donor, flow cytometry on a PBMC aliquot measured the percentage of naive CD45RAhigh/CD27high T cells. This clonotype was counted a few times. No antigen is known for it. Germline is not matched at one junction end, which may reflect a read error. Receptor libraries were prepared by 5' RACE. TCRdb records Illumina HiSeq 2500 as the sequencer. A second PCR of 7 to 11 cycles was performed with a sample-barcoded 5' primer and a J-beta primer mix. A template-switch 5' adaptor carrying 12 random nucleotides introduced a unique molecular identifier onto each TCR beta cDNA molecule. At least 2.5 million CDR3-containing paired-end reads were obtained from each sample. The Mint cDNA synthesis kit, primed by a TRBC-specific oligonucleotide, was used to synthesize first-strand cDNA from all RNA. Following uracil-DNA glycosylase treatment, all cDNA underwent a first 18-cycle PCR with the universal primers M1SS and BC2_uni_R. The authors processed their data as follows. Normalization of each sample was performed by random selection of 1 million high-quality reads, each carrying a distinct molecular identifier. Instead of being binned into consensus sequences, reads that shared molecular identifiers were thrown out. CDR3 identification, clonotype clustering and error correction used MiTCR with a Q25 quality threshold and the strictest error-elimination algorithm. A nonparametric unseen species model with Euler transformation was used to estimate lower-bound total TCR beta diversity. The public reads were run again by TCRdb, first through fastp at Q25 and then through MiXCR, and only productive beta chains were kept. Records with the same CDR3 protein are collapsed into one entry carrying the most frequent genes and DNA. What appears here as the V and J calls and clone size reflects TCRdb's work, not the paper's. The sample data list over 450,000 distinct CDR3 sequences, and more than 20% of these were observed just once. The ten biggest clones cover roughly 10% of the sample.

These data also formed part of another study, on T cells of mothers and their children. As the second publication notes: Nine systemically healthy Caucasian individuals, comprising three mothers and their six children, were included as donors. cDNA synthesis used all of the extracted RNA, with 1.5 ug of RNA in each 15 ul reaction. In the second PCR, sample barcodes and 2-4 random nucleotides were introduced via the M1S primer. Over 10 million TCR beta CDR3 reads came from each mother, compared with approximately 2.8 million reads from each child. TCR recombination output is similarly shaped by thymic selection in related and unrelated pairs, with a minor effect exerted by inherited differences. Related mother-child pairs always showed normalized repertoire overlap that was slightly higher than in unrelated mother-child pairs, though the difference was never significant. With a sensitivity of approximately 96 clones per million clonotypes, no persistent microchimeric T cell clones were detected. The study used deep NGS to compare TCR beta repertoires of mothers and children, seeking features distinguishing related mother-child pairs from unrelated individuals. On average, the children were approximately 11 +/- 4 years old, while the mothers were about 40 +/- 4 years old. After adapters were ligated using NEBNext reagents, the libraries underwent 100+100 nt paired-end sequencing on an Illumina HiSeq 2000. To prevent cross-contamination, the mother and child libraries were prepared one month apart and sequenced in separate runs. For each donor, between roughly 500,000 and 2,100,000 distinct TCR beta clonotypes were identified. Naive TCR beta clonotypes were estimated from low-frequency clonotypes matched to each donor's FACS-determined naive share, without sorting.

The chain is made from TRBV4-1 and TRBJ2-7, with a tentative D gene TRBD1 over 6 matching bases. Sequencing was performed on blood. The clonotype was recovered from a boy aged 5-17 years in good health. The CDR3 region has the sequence CASGQDSTGPYEQYF. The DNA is TGCGCCAGCGGCCAAGATTCCACAGGGCCCTACGAGCAGTACTTC.